Below are 8 T cell receptor beta chains sequenced from a single sample in a study of cytomegalovirus exposure and HLA in healthy donors. The PCR had 60 Vbeta and 13 Jbeta primers. This table comes from immunoSEQ multiplex PCR, and its TCRdb copy is limited to in-frame clones, with some not included. The profile shows 150,000 to 200,000 clones, about 88% of them singletons. Sequencing was carried out using PBMCs. The receptor source for this set is a young woman in good health and CMV-seronegative.

J is TRBJ2-2 and V is TRBV30, with TRBD1 as a possible D gene (6 bases). Trimming took 0 bases from V and 6 from J, leaving 14 bases between them. In germline, CDR1 is GTSNPN, CDR2 SVGIG (reference sequence). The CDR3 extends over 15 amino acids. The chain's CDR3 is CAWSVPGEGAGELFF. The CDR3 coding sequence is TGTGCCTGGAGTGTACCCGGCGAGGGGGCCGGGGAGCTGTTTTTT.

This clone has only one observation. The chain is built from TRBV6-5 and TRBJ2-7, with 7 nucleotides matching TRBD2. Trimming removed 0 bases from V and 2 bases from J; junction bases left unmatched: 7. Germline V gene data show CDR1 as MNHEY and CDR2 as SVGAGI. The CDR3 covers 16 residues. Here the CDR3 DNA reads TGTGCCAGCAGTTACTCGATCGGAGCGGGACCCTACGAGCAGTACTTC. Encoded protein: CASSYSIGAGPYEQYF.

The chain uses TRBV2 and TRBJ1-5; D uncertain. CDR3 size: 15 residues. The germline V gene encodes CDR1 SNHLY and CDR2 FYNNEI. Trimming shortened V by 8 bases and J by 4 bases, and 18 bases separated the two germline ends. The DNA of the CDR3 is TGTGCCAGCTCGGCGCAGGTCGGCCGGAATCAGCCCCAGCATTTT. Amino acid sequence: CASSAQVGRNQPQHF.

The chain combines TRBV4-1 with TRBJ1-2; D call uncertain. The CDR3 length is 13 residues. The germline V and J ends were trimmed by 0 bases and 2 bases, with 4 bases remaining between them. In germline, CDR1 is MGHRA, CDR2 YSYEKL. CDR3 nucleotides: TGCGCCAGCAGCCAAGAGAGGAACTATGGCTACACCTTC. Amino acids: CASSQERNYGYTF.

The chain couples TRBV27 to TRBJ2-7; D might be TRBD2 (6 bases). The CDR3 runs 16 residues. Germline values: CDR1 MNHEY, CDR2 SMNVEV (reference sequence). Trimming shortened V by 4 bases and J by 4 bases, and 20 bases separated the two germline ends. In DNA form, the CDR3 reads TGTGCCAGCAGTTCGTGGCGGGGAGGTGGCGGGTACGAGCAGTACTTC. Its translation is CASSSWRGGGGYEQYF.

This clone was seen a handful of times. The chain combines TRBV11-2 with TRBJ2-1, with D possibly TRBD2 on 5 matching bases. Trimming took off 1 base at V and 4 bases at J, with 8 bases between the two ends. This CDR3 has 14 residues. Germline lookup yields CDR1 SGHAT and CDR2 FQNNGV. CDR3 amino acids: CASSLVGGYNEQFF. CDR3 nucleotides: TGTGCCAGCAGCTTAGTTGGCGGGTACAATGAGCAGTTCTTC. The full variable domain, in which reference TRBV11-2 and TRBJ2-1 provide the parts outside the CDR3, is EAGVAQSPRYKIIEKRQSVAFWCNPISGHATLYWYQQILGQGPKLLIQFQNNGVVDDSQLPKDRFSAERLKGVDSTLKIQPAKLEDSAVYLCASSLVGGYNEQFFGPGTRLTVL.

This chain links TRBV19 with TRBJ1-2, with 7 positions matching TRBD1. V lost 3 bases, J lost 2 bases, and 6 bases stayed unmatched. The CDR3 totals 15 residues. The V gene's germline CDR1 is LNHDA and CDR2 SQIVND (reference sequence). CDR3 in DNA: TGTGCCAGTAGTATCATGGCAGGGGGGAACTATGGCTACACCTTC. Amino acid sequence: CASSIMAGGNYGYTF.

The rearrangement joins TRBV28 to TRBJ1-1; 11 bases line up with TRBD1. The junction had 10 bases not matched to a gene; V was cut back by 5 bases and J by 8 bases. CDR1 MDHEN and CDR2 SYDVKM come from the germline V gene. This CDR3 comprises 15 residues. CDR3 coding DNA: TGTGCCAGCAGTCACGGACAGGGGGCACGAGAAGAAGCTTTCTTT. Amino acids: CASSHGQGAREEAFF.